These T cell receptor beta chains were read from a single sample in a study of cytomegalovirus exposure and HLA in healthy donors. The protocol was immunoSEQ multiplex PCR, while the TCRdb copy is restricted to in-frame clones and leaves out a portion. The data contain some 290,000 clones, roughly 87% of them singletons. Sequences were obtained from PBMCs. These receptors came from a man aged 30 to 39 in good health and CMV-seronegative. The CDR3 runs from the conserved cysteine through the conserved F or W. Fields, in order: J gene, D gene, V gene, CDR3 protein. The D gene is left open where the match is weak.

j_call: TRBJ1-1
d_call: TRBD1
v_call: TRBV15
cdr3_aa: CATSRDRGGHTEAFF

j_call: TRBJ2-5
d_call: .
v_call: TRBV6-5
cdr3_aa: CASSYSQNTETQYF

j_call: TRBJ2-3
d_call: .
v_call: TRBV7-9
cdr3_aa: CASRPGWDTQYF

j_call: TRBJ1-2
d_call: TRBD1
v_call: TRBV5-6
cdr3_aa: CASRVDRVDYGYTF

j_call: TRBJ2-7
d_call: .
v_call: TRBV9
cdr3_aa: CASSPQGGAPYEQYF

j_call: TRBJ1-4
d_call: TRBD1
v_call: TRBV11-2
cdr3_aa: CASSLTGTHEKLFF

j_call: TRBJ2-7
d_call: TRBD2
v_call: TRBV18
cdr3_aa: CASSLGTSGSYEQYF

j_call: TRBJ2-7
d_call: TRBD1
v_call: TRBV5-4
cdr3_aa: CASNTSAGTGSYEQYF

j_call: TRBJ1-2
d_call: TRBD1
v_call: TRBV5-1
cdr3_aa: CASSLVTGGARGYTF

j_call: TRBJ2-1
d_call: TRBD2
v_call: TRBV30
cdr3_aa: CAWSSSGGPYNEQFF

j_call: TRBJ1-1
d_call: TRBD1
v_call: TRBV6-1
cdr3_aa: CASTQGLRTEAFF

j_call: TRBJ2-5
d_call: .
v_call: TRBV5-1
cdr3_aa: CASSPEGGVQETQYF